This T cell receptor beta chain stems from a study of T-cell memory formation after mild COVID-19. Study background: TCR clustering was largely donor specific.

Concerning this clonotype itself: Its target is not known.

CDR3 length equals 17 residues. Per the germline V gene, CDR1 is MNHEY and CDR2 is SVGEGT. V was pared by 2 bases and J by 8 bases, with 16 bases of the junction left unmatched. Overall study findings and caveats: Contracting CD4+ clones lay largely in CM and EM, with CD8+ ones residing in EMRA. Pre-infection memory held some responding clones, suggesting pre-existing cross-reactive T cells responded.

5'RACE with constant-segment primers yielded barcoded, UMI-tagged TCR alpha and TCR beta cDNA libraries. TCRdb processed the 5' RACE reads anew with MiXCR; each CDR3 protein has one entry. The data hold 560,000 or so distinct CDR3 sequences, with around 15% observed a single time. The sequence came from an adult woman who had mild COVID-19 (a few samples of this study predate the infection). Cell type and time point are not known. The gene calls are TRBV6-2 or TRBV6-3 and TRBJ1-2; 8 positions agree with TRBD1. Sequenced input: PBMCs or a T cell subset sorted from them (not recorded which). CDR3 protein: CASSYSDRGSGSFGYTF. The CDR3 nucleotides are TGTGCCAGCAGTTACAGCGACAGGGGAAGCGGATCTTTCGGCTACACCTTC.